Sequencing of this TCR beta chain was carried out in a study of control samples from healthy donors and cancer patients (dated by TCRdb to the early 2020s). Library method: the immunoSEQ multiplex PCR assay. Entries here come from immuneACCESS through TCRdb and include only in-frame sequences with V and J called. Some clones fail to appear in such tables; in the studies checked, an unresolved V gene covers under half of the shortfall, and the cause of the remainder is unknown. Counted in this sample were 120,000 to 150,000 clones; 70% to 90% of them appeared once. The top ten constitute 8% to 9.5% of the sample. Looking up the germline V gene yields CDR1 KGHDR and CDR2 SFDVKD. V sheds 3 bases and J sheds 7 bases, leaving 15 bases between their ends. The CDR3 runs 15 residues from the cysteine to the phenylalanine. This entry keeps only the CDR3 DNA: 45 bases, framed from base 1. In the case of this clone: What this receptor recognizes is not known. Base quality data are lacking; no much larger clone is found one base away.

The chain employs TRBV24-1 and TRBJ2-1; the D gene cannot be resolved beyond TRBD1 or TRBD2, each matching 5 bases. Sequencing was performed on blood. The clonotype was recovered from a woman younger than 45 in good health. The DNA sequence follows: TGTGCCACCAGTGATGCTGGGGACGTTGGGAATGAGCAGTTCTTC. This is translated as CATSDAGDVGNEQFF.